This T cell receptor beta chain was captured by sequencing in a study of blood T cells in healthy people across ages. Peripheral blood samples of approximately 10 milliliters were drawn from each donor. Combining a sample-barcoded 5' primer with a J-beta primer mix, a second PCR ran for about 6 to 12 cycles. TCRdb reanalysed the 5' RACE reads using MiXCR and keeps one entry per CDR3 protein. The sample consists of about 800,000 distinct CDR3 sequences, 20% to 30% of them appearing once. The CDR3 is made up of 13 amino acids. Germline lookup yields CDR1 SGHRS and CDR2 YFSETQ. This clonotype has just a few counts. The target antigen is unknown. Study-level points and caveats: The unknown donor CMV status may have confounded expanded clonotype changes.

The same data also went into a second study, on T cells of mothers and their children. That work contributes: Each 15 ul cDNA reaction used approximately 1.5 ug RNA; all RNA was used. Persistent microchimeric T cell clones were not found at ~100 per million sensitivity.

The V call is TRBV5-1, the J call TRBJ2-5; D uncertain. The J call may be in error: the DNA end matches TRBJ2-1 better. This clonotype originated in a boy younger than 18 in good health. The sequenced sample was blood. The CDR3 region has the DNA TGCGCCAGCAGCGCCTATCTGGGAAATGAGCAGTTCTTC. This encodes CASSAYLGNEQFF.